This entry concerns a single T cell receptor beta chain. Its antigen is currently not known. No qualities accompany the bases; no much larger clone lies one base away. The data derive from a study of blood T cell repertoires in COVID-19 (dated by TCRdb to the early 2020s). The study in broad terms: The collaborator samples originated in the United States, Italy and Spain and spanned the acute and convalescent phases of COVID-19. The material from the prospective study consisted of cDNA or gDNA derived from T cells, B-cell-depleted T cells, or PBMCs. Subjects who had been exposed to COVID-19, were actively infected with it, or had recovered from it provided the deeply sampled blood TCRbeta repertoires that made up the dataset. A freely available public database, intended as a resource for researchers studying the immune response to SARS-CoV-2, is where the repertoires were released. The samples were drawn from the first 160 participants of the ongoing ImmuneRACE study and from roughly 1,300 subjects provided by 6 global collaborators. Where HLA class I and class II types were available, the types were taken from metadata supplied by the sample provider, not from assay-based typing. The sample metadata nearly always contained a de-identified subject ID, COVID-19 status, age in years and sex.

The collaborating institutions used their own protocols to collect whole blood in K2EDTA tubes. For TCRbeta analysis, collaborators shipped samples as frozen whole blood, isolated PBMCs, or DNA extracted from either of those sample types. Based on the germline V gene, the CDR1 and CDR2 sequences are KGHSH and LQKENI. V loses 2 bases, J loses 7 bases, and the germline ends lie 8 bases apart. Taken from cysteine to phenylalanine, the CDR3 has 13 residues. The entry retains the CDR3 DNA only, 39 bases that are in frame from base 1. The immunoSEQ Assay, a bias-controlled multiplex PCR, was used to amplify TCRbeta CDR3 regions from genomic DNA. Per the source publication's procedure: The number of nucleated cells in each sample was estimated by amplification of reference gene primers within the assay. To quantify the absolute abundance of each unique TCRbeta CDR3 rearrangement, sequence reads were collapsed and filtered. For each sample, productive Simpson clonality was calculated as the square root of Simpson's diversity index over productive rearrangements. TCRdb stores this immuneACCESS table with in-frame sequences only. Part of the clones is absent; in the studies checked, under half of the shortfall reflects unresolved V genes, and no reason is known for the rest. V, J and clone size were drawn from that table, and D and trimming were deduced from the DNA. The sample data list 150,000 to 200,000 clones, and approximately 79% of these were observed just once. The ten top clones hold about 3% of the sample.

Paper-wide results and their limitations: Clinical and demographic metadata were provided uncurated, with the amount varying by source and participant.

The sequenced sample was peripheral blood. The TCR originated in a woman of 80 years or more with acute or convalescent COVID-19. Recombination connected TRBV18 to TRBJ1-4; the D gene identity is not certain. In nucleotide form, the sequence is TGTGCCAGCTCACCAGAGGGTGTTGAAAAACTGTTTTTT. Its product reads: CASSPEGVEKLFF.